Reported below is one TCR beta chain. This receptor's antigen is unknown. No much larger clonotype is one base removed from it; base qualities were not supplied. The data derive from a study of T cells in localized non-small cell lung cancer (TCRdb year 2020). Regarding the study in general: The study examined T cell repertoires in approximately 240 patients with early-stage NSCLC and compared tumors with uninvolved tumor-adjacent lungs. The cohort consisted of around 250 treatment-naive NSCLC patients whose localized lung tumors had been resected. The mean age of the NSCLC patients was approximately 71 years, with 120 to 150 men and 100 to 110 women. General findings and caveats noted by the study authors: Since the design was exploratory, TCR variables were selected using unadjusted p-values with no false-discovery rate correction. Because multi-region tumor sequencing was not done, intratumor heterogeneity could not be ruled out. A median of around 50 of the top 100 tumor clones were detected in paired uninvolved adjacent lung, and some 28 of these tumor clones were also found among the top 100 clones of the paired uninvolved adjacent lung. Longer overall survival was associated with higher blood T cell density, whereas shorter survival was associated with higher adjacent-lung clonality. Uninvolved tumor-adjacent lung showed the highest T cell clonality, higher than tumor, which suggests more focused antigenic responses in the uninvolved tumor-adjacent lung.

At diagnosis, tumor, uninvolved tumor-adjacent lung and peripheral blood were collected and then preserved as a mix of FFPE and fresh-frozen material. The immunoSEQ Assay was used to sequence TCR beta CDR3 regions from DNA. The authors' analysis ran thus. To compute T cell density, TCR beta template counts were normalized to usable DNA, which was estimated by amplifying housekeeping genes. The preseqR package was used to estimate richness by extrapolating to 400,000 templates for PBMC samples and to 120,000 templates for tissue samples. Clonality was calculated as one minus Pielou's evenness. Tissue-enriched TCRs were identified through differential abundance testing performed on productive amino-acid clonotypes, with a minimum total count of 5 and an alpha of 0.1. The Jaccard Index and the Morisita Overlap Index were used to measure how much the repertoires overlapped between compartments. GLIPH clustered TCR beta CDR3s with public tetramer-defined viral CDR3s; viral motifs required at least three viral sequences plus V-gene enrichment. Sourced from immuneACCESS, this table was stored by TCRdb with only in-frame sequences that have V and J called. A share of the clones is absent; for the studies checked, an unresolved V gene accounts for under half, and the remainder has no known explanation. That table furnishes V, J and clone size, whereas the DNA furnished D and trimming. The table for this sample lists fewer than 3,000 clones; about 20% of them were counted only once. Clones ranked in the top ten supply about 12% of the sample.

This sequence originates from a man aged 35 to 69 with stage I lung adenocarcinoma. The material sequenced was lung tumor tissue, taken before any cancer treatment.

The nucleotide sequence reads as follows: TGTGCCAGTAGTGTCGGACAGGGGTACGAGCAGTACTTC. The resulting protein is CASSVGQGYEQYF. The chain couples TRBV19 to TRBJ2-7, with 9 junctional bases fitting TRBD1. CDR1 and CDR2 were assigned from the germline V gene (reference sequence) as LNHDA and SQIVND. Unmatched junction bases come to 3, with V trimmed by 5 bases and J by 4 bases. The CDR3 contains 13 residues, cysteine and phenylalanine counted. Only the CDR3 region is kept as DNA, spanning 39 bases read in frame from base 1.